This T cell receptor (beta chain) was captured by sequencing in a study of control samples from healthy donors and cancer patients. This table comes from immunoSEQ multiplex PCR, and its TCRdb copy is limited to in-frame clones, with some not included. The profile shows some 140,000 clones, more than 90% of them singletons. V shed 5 bases and J shed 9 bases, with 14 bases lying between them. Germline CDR1 SQVTM, CDR2 ANQGSEA. The CDR3 runs 12 residues. The clonotype comes from a man aged 30 to 45 in good health. The rearrangement joins TRBV29-1 to TRBJ1-5; no definite D call. The sequencing input was blood. CDR3 sequence (DNA): TGCAGCGTTCTGGAGGCCGATGGGCCCCAGCATTTT. It specifies CSVLEADGPQHF. The entire variable domain, with the rest obtained from reference TRBV29-1 and TRBJ1-5, is as follows: SAVISQKPSRDICQRGTSLTIQCQVDSQVTMMFWYRQQPGQSLTLIATANQGSEATYESGFVIDKFPISRPNLTFSTLTVSNMSPEDSSIYLCSVLEADGPQHFGDGTRLSIL.